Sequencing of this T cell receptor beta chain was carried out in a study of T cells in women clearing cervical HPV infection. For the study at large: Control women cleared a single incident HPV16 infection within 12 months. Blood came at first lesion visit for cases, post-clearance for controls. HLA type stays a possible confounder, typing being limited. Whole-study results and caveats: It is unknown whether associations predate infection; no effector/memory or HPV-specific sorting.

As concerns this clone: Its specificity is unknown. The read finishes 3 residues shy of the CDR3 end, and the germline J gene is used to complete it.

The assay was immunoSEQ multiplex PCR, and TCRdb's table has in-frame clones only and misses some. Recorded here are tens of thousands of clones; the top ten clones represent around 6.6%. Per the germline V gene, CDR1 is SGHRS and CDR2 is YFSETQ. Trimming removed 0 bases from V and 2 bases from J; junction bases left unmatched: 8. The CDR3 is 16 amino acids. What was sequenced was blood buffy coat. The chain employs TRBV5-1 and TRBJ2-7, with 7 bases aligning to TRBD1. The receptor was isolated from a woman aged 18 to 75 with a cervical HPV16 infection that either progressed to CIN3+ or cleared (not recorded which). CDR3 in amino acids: CASSLAETGIAYEQYF. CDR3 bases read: TGCGCCAGCAGCTTGGCGGAGACAGGGATTGCCTACGAG.